Here is one TCR beta chain with its context. This specimen comes from a study of technical replicates of blood from a handful of donors. Using immunoSEQ multiplex PCR, the repertoire was profiled, and TCRdb retains in-frame clones only, with some absent. This sample has about 66,000 clones; around 87% occur once, and the top ten carry roughly 4.2%. V was pared by 5 bases and J by 9 bases, with 14 bases between. CDR3 length: 11 amino acids. Germline values: CDR1 DFQATT, CDR2 SNEGSKA (reference sequence). Sequenced input: PBMCs. The chain links TRBV20-1 to TRBJ2-7, with D perhaps TRBD1 (5 bases). This sequence originates from a human donor in good health. Some clones in this sample may be carry-over from other donors' samples. The CDR3 nucleotides read TGCAGTGCTCCGACTGGCAGGGTGCAGTACTTC. The encoded protein is CSAPTGRVQYF.